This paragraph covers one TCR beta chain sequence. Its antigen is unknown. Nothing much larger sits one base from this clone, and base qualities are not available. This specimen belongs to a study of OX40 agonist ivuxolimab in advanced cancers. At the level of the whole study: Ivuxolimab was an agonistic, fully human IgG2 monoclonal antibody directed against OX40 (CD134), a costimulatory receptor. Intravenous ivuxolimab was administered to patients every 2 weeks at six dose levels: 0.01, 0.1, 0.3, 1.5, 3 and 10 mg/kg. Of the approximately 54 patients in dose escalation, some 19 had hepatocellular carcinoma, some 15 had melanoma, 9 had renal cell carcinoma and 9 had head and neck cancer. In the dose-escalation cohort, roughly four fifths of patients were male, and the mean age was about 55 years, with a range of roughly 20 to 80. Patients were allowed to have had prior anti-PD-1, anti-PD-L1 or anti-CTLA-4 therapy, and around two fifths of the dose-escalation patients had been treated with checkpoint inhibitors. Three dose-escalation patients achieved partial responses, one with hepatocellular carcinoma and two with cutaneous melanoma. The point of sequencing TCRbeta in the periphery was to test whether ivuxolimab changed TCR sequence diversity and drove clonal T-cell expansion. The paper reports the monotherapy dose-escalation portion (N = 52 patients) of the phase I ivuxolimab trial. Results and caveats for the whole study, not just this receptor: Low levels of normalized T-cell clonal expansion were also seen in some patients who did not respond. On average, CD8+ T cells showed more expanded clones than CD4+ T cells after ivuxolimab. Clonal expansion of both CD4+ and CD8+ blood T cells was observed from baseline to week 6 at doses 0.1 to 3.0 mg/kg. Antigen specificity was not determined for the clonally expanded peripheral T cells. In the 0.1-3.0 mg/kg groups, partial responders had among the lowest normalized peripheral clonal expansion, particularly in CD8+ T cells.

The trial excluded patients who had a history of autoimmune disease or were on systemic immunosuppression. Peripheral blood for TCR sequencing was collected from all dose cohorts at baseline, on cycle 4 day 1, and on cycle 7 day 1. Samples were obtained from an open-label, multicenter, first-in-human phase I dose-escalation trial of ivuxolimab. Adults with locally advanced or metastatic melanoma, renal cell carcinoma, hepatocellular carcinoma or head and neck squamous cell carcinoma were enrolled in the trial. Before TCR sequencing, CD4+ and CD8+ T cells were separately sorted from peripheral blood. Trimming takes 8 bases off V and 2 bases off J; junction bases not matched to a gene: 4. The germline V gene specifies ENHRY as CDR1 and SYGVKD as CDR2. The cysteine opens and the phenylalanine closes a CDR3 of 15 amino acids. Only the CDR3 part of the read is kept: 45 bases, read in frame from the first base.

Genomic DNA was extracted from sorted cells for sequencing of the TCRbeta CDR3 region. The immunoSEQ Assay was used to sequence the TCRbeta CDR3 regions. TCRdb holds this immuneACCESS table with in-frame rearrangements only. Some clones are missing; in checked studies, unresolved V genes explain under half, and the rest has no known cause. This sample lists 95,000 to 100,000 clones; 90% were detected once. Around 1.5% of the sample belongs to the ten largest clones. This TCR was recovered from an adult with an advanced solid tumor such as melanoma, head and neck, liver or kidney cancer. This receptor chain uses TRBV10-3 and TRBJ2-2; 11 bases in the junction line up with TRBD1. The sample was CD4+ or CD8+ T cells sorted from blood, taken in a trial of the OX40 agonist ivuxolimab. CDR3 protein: CAISGQGANTGELFF. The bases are TGTGCCATCTCCGGACAGGGGGCTAACACCGGGGAGCTGTTTTTT.